Detailed here is one T cell receptor (beta chain). Its antigen is not known. Germline CDR1 is MNHNY and CDR2 is SVGAGI (reference sequence). After removal of 6 bases from V and 7 bases from J, the junction contained 9 bases not matched to a gene. This CDR3 region has 15 residues. The diagnosis in patients was locally advanced or metastatic urothelial carcinoma. The data are from a study of PD-L1 blockade in urothelial cancer. Study overall: Blood analysis took place 3 weeks (second dose) and 6 weeks after treatment start. A median blood sample held approximately 150,000 T cells and around 80,000 unique TCRs.

Assay used: immunoSEQ multiplex PCR; TCRdb lists only in-frame clones, some missing. The sample holds roughly 100,000 clones, around 85% seen once. Study-wide results and caveats: Below-median TCR clonality that was measured in pretreatment blood predicted better survival.

This receptor was obtained from a man in his fifties or sixties with urothelial cancer. The rearrangement links TRBV6-6 to TRBJ1-5; TRBD1 matches 10 bases. The specimen was PBMCs, collected around atezolizumab (anti-PD-L1) treatment. CDR3 region: CASSPRDRGSQPQHF. Written as DNA, the CDR3 is TGTGCCAGCAGCCCCCGGGACAGGGGTTCCCAGCCCCAGCATTTT.